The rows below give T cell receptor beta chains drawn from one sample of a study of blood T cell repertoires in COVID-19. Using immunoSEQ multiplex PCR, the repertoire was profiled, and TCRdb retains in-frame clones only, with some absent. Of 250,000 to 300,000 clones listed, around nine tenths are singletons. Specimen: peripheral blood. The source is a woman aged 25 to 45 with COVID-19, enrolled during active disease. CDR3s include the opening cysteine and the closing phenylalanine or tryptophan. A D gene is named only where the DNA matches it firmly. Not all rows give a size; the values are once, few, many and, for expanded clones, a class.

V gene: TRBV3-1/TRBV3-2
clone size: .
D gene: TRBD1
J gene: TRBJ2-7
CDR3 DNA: TGTGCCAGCAGTCGAACAGGGGACGAGCAGTACTTC
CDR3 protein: CASSRTGDEQYF

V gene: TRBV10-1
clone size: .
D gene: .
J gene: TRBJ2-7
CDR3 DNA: TGCGCCAGCGGGGCTTTTACCCAGGGCCGCCACGAGCAGTACTTC
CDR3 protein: CASGAFTQGRHEQYF

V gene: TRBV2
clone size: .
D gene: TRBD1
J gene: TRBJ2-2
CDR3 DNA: TGTGCCCGCAGTCGGGACAGGGGGGGAACCGGGGAGCTGTTTTTT
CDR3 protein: CARSRDRGGTGELFF

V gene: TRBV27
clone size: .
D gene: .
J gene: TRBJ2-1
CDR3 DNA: TGTGCCAGCAGTTTTTTGGGCCCCAATGAGCAGTTCTTC
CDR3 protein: CASSFLGPNEQFF

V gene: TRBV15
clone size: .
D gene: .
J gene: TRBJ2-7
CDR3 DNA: TGTGCCACCAGCAGACAGGGTTGGGGCCAAAAGTCCTACGAGCAGTACTTC
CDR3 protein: CATSRQGWGQKSYEQYF

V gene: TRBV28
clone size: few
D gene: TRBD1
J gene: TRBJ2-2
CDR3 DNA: TGTGCCAGCAAAACAGGGGTTCCCGGGGAGCTGTTTTTT
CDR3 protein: CASKTGVPGELFF

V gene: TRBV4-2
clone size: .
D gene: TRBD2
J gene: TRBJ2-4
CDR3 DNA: TGTGCCAGCAGCCGAATGGCCAGCGGGAGTATTTTATTAGACAAAAACATTCAGTACTTC
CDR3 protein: CASSRMASGSILLDKNIQYF

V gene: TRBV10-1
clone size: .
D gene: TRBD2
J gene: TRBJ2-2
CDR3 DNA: TGCGCCAGGAGGGCCCCACAAGGCGGGAGAGAGTACACCGGGGAGCTGTTTTTT
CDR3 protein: CARRAPQGGREYTGELFF

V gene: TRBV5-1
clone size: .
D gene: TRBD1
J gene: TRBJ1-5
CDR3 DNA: TGCGCCAGCAGGTCTACAGGGGATAGCAATCAGCCCCAGCATTTT
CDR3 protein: CASRSTGDSNQPQHF

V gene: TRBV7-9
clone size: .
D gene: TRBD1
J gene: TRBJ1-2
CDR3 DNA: TGTGCCAGCAGCCCAGGAGGGGGGACAGGGCTTCCCTTCTATGGCTACACCTTC
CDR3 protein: CASSPGGGTGLPFYGYTF

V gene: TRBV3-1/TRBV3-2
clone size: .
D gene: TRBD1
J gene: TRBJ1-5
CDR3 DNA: TGTGCCAGCAGCCAAGCAGGGGGAAATCAGCCCCAGCATTTT
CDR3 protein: CASSQAGGNQPQHF

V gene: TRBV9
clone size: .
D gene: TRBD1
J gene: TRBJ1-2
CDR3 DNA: TGTGCCAGCAGCCCGCGTACAGGGGCAGGCGGCTACACCTTC
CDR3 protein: CASSPRTGAGGYTF

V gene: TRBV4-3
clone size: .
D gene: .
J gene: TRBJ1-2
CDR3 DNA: TGCGCCAGCAGCCAAGGAACAGGCTTCTATGGCTACACCTTC
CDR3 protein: CASSQGTGFYGYTF

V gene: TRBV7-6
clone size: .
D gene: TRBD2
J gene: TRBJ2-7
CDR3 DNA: TGTGCCAGCAGCCACCCTCTAGCGGGAGGGTCCTACGAGCAGTACTTC
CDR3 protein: CASSHPLAGGSYEQYF

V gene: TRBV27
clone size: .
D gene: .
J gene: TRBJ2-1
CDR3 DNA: TGTGCCAGCACGGGACATGGTTACAATGAGCAGTTCTTC
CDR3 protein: CASTGHGYNEQFF

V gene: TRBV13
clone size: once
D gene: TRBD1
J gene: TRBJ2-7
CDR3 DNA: TGTGCCAGCAGCCCAAGGACAGGGCGCGAGCAGTACTTC
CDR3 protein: CASSPRTGREQYF

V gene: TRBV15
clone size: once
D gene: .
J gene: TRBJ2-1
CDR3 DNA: TGTGCCACCAGCAGAGTCGGACAGTACAATGAGCAGTTCTTC
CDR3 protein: CATSRVGQYNEQFF

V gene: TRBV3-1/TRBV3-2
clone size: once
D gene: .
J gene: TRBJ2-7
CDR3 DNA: TGTGCCAGCAGCCAAGATCCAGACTACGAGCAGTACTTC
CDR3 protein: CASSQDPDYEQYF

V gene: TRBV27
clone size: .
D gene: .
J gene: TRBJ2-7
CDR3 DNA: TGTGCCAGCAGTTTTGGCGGATTACCCACATACTACGAGCAGTACTTC
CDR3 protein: CASSFGGLPTYYEQYF

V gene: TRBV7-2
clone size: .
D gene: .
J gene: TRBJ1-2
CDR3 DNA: TGTGCCAGCAGCTCAGGGAACACGTATGGCTACACCTTC
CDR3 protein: CASSSGNTYGYTF

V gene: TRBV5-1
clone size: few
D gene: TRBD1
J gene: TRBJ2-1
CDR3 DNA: TGCGCCAGCAGCGCCAGTCCCGGGACAGGGGACAATGAGCAGTTCTTC
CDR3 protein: CASSASPGTGDNEQFF

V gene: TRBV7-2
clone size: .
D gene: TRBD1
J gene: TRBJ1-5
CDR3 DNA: TGTGCCAGCAGCTTAGATAAGGGGGCGGGAAATCAGCCCCAGCATTTT
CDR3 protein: CASSLDKGAGNQPQHF

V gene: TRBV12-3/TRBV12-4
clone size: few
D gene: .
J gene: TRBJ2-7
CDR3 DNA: TGTGCCAGCAGTTTCGGGGACTTGGTCTACTTC
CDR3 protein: CASSFGDLVYF

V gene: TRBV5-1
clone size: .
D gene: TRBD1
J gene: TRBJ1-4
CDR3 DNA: TGCGCCAGCAGCACCGGGACAGGGAAGGAAAAACTGTTTTTT
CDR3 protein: CASSTGTGKEKLFF

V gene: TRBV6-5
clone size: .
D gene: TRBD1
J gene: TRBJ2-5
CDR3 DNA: TGTGCCAGCAGTCTTGGGACAGGGGAAGAGACCCAGTACTTC
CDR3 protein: CASSLGTGEETQYF

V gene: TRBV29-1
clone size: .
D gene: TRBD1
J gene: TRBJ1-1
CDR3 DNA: TGCAGCGTTGGCCTTACAGGGGGCGGGCCAGCTTTCTTT
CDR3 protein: CSVGLTGGGPAFF

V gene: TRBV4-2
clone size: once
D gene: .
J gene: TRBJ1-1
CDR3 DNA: TGTGCCAGCAGCCAAGATCAGGAGGGCTTGAACACTGAAGCTTTCTTT
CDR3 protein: CASSQDQEGLNTEAFF

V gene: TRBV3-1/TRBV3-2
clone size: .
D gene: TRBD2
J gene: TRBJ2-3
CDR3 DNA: TGTGCCAGCAGCTCACGACTAGCGGGAGGTCACAACACAGATACGCAGTATTTT
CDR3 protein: CASSSRLAGGHNTDTQYF

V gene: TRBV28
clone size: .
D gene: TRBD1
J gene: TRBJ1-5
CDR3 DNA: TGTGCCAGCAGTTCAGGACAGGGCGCCAATCAGCCCCAGCATTTT
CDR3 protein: CASSSGQGANQPQHF

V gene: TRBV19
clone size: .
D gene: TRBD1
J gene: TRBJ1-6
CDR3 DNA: TGTGCCAGTACCCCTGGACAGGGTTTTAATTCACCCCTCCACTTT
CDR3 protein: CASTPGQGFNSPLHF

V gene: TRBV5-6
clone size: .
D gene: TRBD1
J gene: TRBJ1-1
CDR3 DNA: TGTGCCAGCAGCTTGGGACAGGGGATTCGTGAAGCTTTCTTT
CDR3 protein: CASSLGQGIREAFF

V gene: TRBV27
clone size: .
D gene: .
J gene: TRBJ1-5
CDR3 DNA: TGTGCCAGCAGTTTGGGGCAGGGGTCCTATCAGCCCCAGCATTTT
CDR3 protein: CASSLGQGSYQPQHF

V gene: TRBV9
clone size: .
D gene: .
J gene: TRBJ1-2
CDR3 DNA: TGTGCCAGCAGCACCTATCTACAGGGATCTCGGGGTGGCTACACCTTC
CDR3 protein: CASSTYLQGSRGGYTF

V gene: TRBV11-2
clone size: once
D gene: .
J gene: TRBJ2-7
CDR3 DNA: TGTGCCAGCAGCTCCATTCGGGGGTTCAACGAGCAGTACTTC
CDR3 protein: CASSSIRGFNEQYF

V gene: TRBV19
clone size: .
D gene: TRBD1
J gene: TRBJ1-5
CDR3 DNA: TGTGCCAGTAGTATTGGACAGGGGTGGGATCAGCCCCAGCATTTT
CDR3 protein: CASSIGQGWDQPQHF

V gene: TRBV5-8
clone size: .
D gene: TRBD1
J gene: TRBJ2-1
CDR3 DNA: TGTGCCAGCACCATTTTTACCCGGGACAGGGGACAGTTCTTC
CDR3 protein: CASTIFTRDRGQFF

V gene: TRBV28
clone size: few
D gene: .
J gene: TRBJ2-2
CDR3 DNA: TGTGCCAGCAGTTTCACTCTAGCTGGAAGTGGGGAGCTGTTTTTT
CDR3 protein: CASSFTLAGSGELFF

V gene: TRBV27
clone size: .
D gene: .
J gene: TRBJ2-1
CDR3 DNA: TGTGCCAGCAGTTTAGGAACTAGCAATATCAATGAGCAGTTCTTC
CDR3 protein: CASSLGTSNINEQFF

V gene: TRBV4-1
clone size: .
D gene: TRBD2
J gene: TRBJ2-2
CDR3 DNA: TGCGCCAGCAGCCAAGGAACGGGAGGACTCACCGGGGAGCTGTTTTTT
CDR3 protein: CASSQGTGGLTGELFF

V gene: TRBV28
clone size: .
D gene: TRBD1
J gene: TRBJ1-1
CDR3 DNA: TGTGCCAGCAGTTTAACCGGGACAGGGAACACTGAAGCTTTCTTT
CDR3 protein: CASSLTGTGNTEAFF

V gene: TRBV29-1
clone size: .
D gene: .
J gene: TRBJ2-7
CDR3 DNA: TGCAGCGTTGAAGAGGGAGAGAAGCAGTACTTC
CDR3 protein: CSVEEGEKQYF

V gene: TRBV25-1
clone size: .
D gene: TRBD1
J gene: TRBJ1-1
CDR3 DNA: TGTGCCAGCAGTCTAACCGACAGGGTAGGGATGAACACTGAAGCTTTCTTT
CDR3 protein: CASSLTDRVGMNTEAFF

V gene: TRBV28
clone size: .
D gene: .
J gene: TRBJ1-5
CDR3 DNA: TGTGCCAGTTATAGCAATCAGCCCCAGCATTTT
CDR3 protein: CASYSNQPQHF

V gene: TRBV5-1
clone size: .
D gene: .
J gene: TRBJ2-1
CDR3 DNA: TGCGCCAGCAGCTCTTCAGGGGGCGGGGGCCACAATGAGCAGTTCTTC
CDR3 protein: CASSSSGGGGHNEQFF

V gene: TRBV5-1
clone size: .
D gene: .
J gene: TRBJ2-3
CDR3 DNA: TGCGCCAGCAGCCCGTTCGGCACAGATACGCAGTATTTT
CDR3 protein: CASSPFGTDTQYF

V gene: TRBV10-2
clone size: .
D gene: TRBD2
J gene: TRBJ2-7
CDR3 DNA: TGCGCCAGCAGGGATTCCGGGACTAGCGGAAGACGTCTACGCTACGAGCAGTACTTC
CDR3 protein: CASRDSGTSGRRLRYEQYF